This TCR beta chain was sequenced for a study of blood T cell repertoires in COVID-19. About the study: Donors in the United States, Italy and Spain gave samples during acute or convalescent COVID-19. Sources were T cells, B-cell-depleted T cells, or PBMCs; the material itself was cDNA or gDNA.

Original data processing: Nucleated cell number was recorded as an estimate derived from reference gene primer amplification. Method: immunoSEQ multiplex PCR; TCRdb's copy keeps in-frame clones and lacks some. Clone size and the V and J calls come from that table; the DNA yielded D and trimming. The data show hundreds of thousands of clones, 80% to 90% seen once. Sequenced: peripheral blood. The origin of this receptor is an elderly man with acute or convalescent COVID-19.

DNA for the CDR3: TGTGCCAGCAGTGACCCTAGCGGGAGTCAGACCCAGTACTTC. It yields the protein CASSDPSGSQTQYF. The V call is TRBV2, the J call TRBJ2-5, with 10 bases fitting TRBD2. Germline CDR1 SNHLY, CDR2 FYNNEI. The CDR3 has 14 residues. J lost 6 bases, V lost 3 bases, and 4 bases had no gene match.